The following is a TCR beta chain sequence with its context. Its antigen is as yet unknown. Between the trimmed V and J ends, which lost 4 bases and 5 bases, there was a span of 12 bases. The germline V gene has CDR1 DFQATT and CDR2 SNEGSKA (reference sequence). The CDR3 spans 13 residues. The sample is drawn from a study of T cells after yellow fever vaccination. Study-wide findings and caveats: Researchers cautioned that FACS-sorted repertoires could harbor abundant clonotypes contaminating from the bulk population. A small proportion of clonotypes was detected in both the CD4 and CD8 compartments. Once the booster was given, most primary-vaccination clones reappeared, at 95% to 97% for CD4 and 88% for CD8.

UMIs and a universal primer site were added when TCR cDNA was made by 5'RACE template switching. TCRdb redid the calling of the 5' RACE reads with MiXCR, one entry per CDR3 protein. The sample holds 300,000 to 350,000 distinct CDR3 sequences, approximately 4.2% seen once. This receptor was taken from a man aged 18 to 30 who received the YFV17D yellow fever vaccine. The material was PBMCs, obtained 5 days after the yellow fever booster vaccination. The gene calls are TRBV20-1 and TRBJ1-5; weak D call: TRBD1 (5 bases). The CDR3 reads CSAIGRADQPQHF. CDR3 DNA sequence: TGCAGTGCTATTGGCAGGGCAGATCAGCCCCAGCATTTT.